This entry features one T cell receptor (beta chain) sequence. The entry originates in a study of T cell changes during pregnancy in multiple sclerosis. Data came from immunoSEQ multiplex PCR; TCRdb stores just in-frame clones and leaves some out. This table has roughly 38,000 clones, 92% appearing once. The material was CD4+ T cells from peripheral blood mononuclear cells, obtained before pregnancy. The sequence was collected from a female donor with multiple sclerosis, enrolled in a pregnancy study.

For the CDR3, the DNA is TGTGCCAGCGGAGACAGGGCTGGAAACACCATATATTTT. This encodes CASGDRAGNTIYF. The chain couples TRBV13 to TRBJ1-3, with 7 positions matching TRBD1. The CDR3 extends over 13 amino acids. Germline V gene data show CDR1 as PRHDT and CDR2 as FYEKMQ (reference sequence). V lost 8 bases to trimming and J lost 2 bases; unmatched junction nucleotides: 3.